These 25 T cell receptor beta chains share one sample of origin, sequenced in a study of blood T cell repertoires in COVID-19. The protocol was immunoSEQ multiplex PCR, while the TCRdb copy is restricted to in-frame clones and leaves out a portion. The sample shows 250,000 to 300,000 clones, roughly 86% of them seen only once. The sequenced sample consisted of PBMCs or T cells enriched from blood (not recorded which). Receptor source: a woman aged 30 to 39 who had recovered from COVID-19.

A single count supports this clone. The rearrangement joins TRBV3-1 (or the pseudogene TRBV3-2) to TRBJ2-5; 7 bases match TRBD2. V gave up 0 bases and J gave up 3 bases; unmatched junction bases: 10. Germline CDR1 is LGHDT and CDR2 is YNNKEL (reference sequence). The CDR3 is made up of 17 amino acids. As DNA, the CDR3 is TGTGCCAGCAGCCAAGATCCCTGGGCGAGCGGGGAAGAGACCCAGTACTTC. Amino acid sequence: CASSQDPWASGEETQYF.

The gene calls are TRBV12-3 or TRBV12-4 and TRBJ2-7; D gene ambiguous. V was cut by 5 bases and J by 3 bases, with 8 bases left in between. This CDR3 is 12 amino acids long. The CDR3 sequence is CASSSVRYEQYF. CDR3 nucleotides: TGTGCCAGCAGTAGCGTCCGCTACGAGCAGTACTTC.

This chain links TRBV9 with TRBJ1-1; 7 nucleotides agree with TRBD1. V lost 4 bases to trimming and J lost 3 bases; unmatched junction nucleotides: 6. Germline loops: CDR1 SGDLS, CDR2 YYNGEE. The CDR3 is 14 amino acids. The DNA of the CDR3 is TGTGCCAGCAGCCCTCGACAGGGCTACACTGAAGCTTTCTTT. Its translation is CASSPRQGYTEAFF.

The chain is built from TRBV29-1 and TRBJ2-3; D is undetermined. The CDR3 totals 12 residues. Germline-derived CDR1 and CDR2 are SQVTM and ANQGSEA. V was shortened by 5 bases and J by 5 bases, with 11 bases between the two germline ends. For the CDR3, the DNA is TGCAGCGTTCCGGAGCGTGGAGATACGCAGTATTTT. Protein product: CSVPERGDTQYF.

The J gene is TRBJ1-1, the V gene TRBV2, with D perhaps TRBD1 (6 bases). This CDR3 contains 12 residues. CDR1 is SNHLY and CDR2 is FYNNEI in the germline V gene. V lost 8 bases, J lost 5 bases, and 12 bases lay in between. CDR3 amino acids: CASHGQQTEAFF. The CDR3, as DNA: TGTGCCAGCCACGGACAGCAAACTGAAGCTTTCTTT.

The CDR3 coding sequence is TGTGCCAGCAGGGCTACAGGGAACATGGAGACCCAGTACTTC. The encoded protein is CASRATGNMETQYF. The chain employs TRBV28 and TRBJ2-5, with a tentative D call TRBD1 (6 bases). Germline V gives CDR1 MDHEN, CDR2 SYDVKM. This CDR3 has 14 residues. V was pared by 6 bases and J by 5 bases, with 16 bases between.

The chain joins TRBV24-1 to TRBJ2-7, with a possible D match to TRBD1 (6 bases). Germline V lookup: CDR1 KGHDR, CDR2 SFDVKD. The CDR3 spans 13 residues. Trimming left V 4 bases short and J 4 bases short, with 10 bases between. DNA of the CDR3: TGTGCCACCAGTGACGGTCAGGGGTACGAGCAGTACTTC. Its protein product is CATSDGQGYEQYF.

The gene calls are TRBV18 and TRBJ2-7, with a tentative D call TRBD2 (5 bases). V lost 1 base and J 0 bases, leaving 13 bases between the germline ends. The germline gives CDR1 KGHSH, CDR2 LQKENI. This CDR3 spans 16 amino acids. CDR3 DNA sequence: TGTGCCAGCTCACCACAGGCTGGAGGCAGCTCCTACGAGCAGTACTTC. It is translated as CASSPQAGGSSYEQYF. The variable domain in full, with the rest retrieved from reference TRBV18 and TRBJ2-7, is NAGVMQNPRHLVRRRGQEARLRCSPMKGHSHVYWYRQLPEEGLKFMVYLQKENIIDESGMPKERFSAEFPKEGPSILRIQQVVRGDSAAYFCASSPQAGGSSYEQYFGPGTRLTVT.

V usage is TRBV9 and J usage is TRBJ2-5; D is possibly TRBD2 (6 bases). CDR3 length: 15 amino acids. Germline CDR1 is SGDLS and CDR2 is YYNGEE. The V gene lost 0 bases and the J gene lost 2 bases, with 11 bases spanning the gap. The CDR3 spells CASSVAASAQETQYF. The CDR3 bases are TGTGCCAGCAGCGTAGCAGCTAGCGCGCAAGAGACCCAGTACTTC.

This clone was recorded once. The genes are TRBV28 and TRBJ2-4, with TRBD2 identical over 16 bases. The germline V gene encodes CDR1 MDHEN and CDR2 SYDVKM. The V and J ends lost 5 bases and 9 bases, in that order; junction bases with no gene match: 13. CDR3 length: 18 residues. CDR3 loop: CASSAGTSGRAADSIQYF. The DNA for the CDR3 is TGTGCCAGCAGTGCCGGGACTAGCGGGAGGGCCGCGGATAGCATTCAGTACTTC.

The rearrangement uses TRBV10-2 and TRBJ1-1; TRBD1 is a possible D gene (5 bases). Germline CDR1 WSHSY, CDR2 SAAADI. This CDR3 has 13 amino acids. With 6 bases removed from V and 5 bases from J, the gap between germline ends came to 13 bases. The CDR3 is CASREWTPTEAFF. The CDR3 bases are TGCGCCAGCAGAGAATGGACACCAACTGAAGCTTTCTTT.

V is TRBV5-1 and J is TRBJ2-5, with 7 positions matching TRBD2. The CDR3 is made up of 14 amino acids. Germline loops: CDR1 SGHRS, CDR2 YFSETQ. Trimming at V came to 3 bases and at J to 5 bases, leaving 7 bases not matched to a gene. CDR3 in DNA: TGCGCCAGCAGCTGGGGCGGGAGCTCGGAGACCCAGTACTTC. Translated, it gives CASSWGGSSETQYF.

The chain employs TRBV28 and TRBJ2-3, with 7 bases matching TRBD2. Germline assignment: CDR1 MDHEN and CDR2 SYDVKM. V was clipped by 6 bases and J by 4 bases; unmatched bases: 10. This CDR3 is 15 amino acids long. CDR3 amino acids: CASRAGPRVADTQYF. As DNA, the CDR3 is TGTGCCAGCAGAGCGGGACCCCGGGTGGCAGATACGCAGTATTTT.

The chain employs TRBV7-9 and TRBJ2-1, with TRBD2 matching over 11 bases. The length of the CDR3 is 15 residues. V lost 8 bases to trimming and J lost 4 bases; unmatched junction nucleotides: 7. Germline-derived CDR1 and CDR2 are SEHNR and FQNEAQ (reference sequence). The CDR3 protein is CASLGTSGNYNEQFF. The CDR3 coding sequence is TGTGCCAGCCTAGGGACTAGCGGAAATTACAATGAGCAGTTCTTC.

Of note for this clone: One end of the junction varies from germline; a read error may be responsible. The chain is built from TRBV2 and TRBJ2-1; TRBD2 matches at 14 bases. Per the germline V gene, CDR1 is SNHLY and CDR2 is FYNNEI. This CDR3 is 15 amino acids long. The CDR3: CASSEALGTSGRSVF. Written as DNA, the CDR3 is TGTGCCAGCAGTGAAGCGTTGGGGACTAGCGGGAGAAGTGTCTTC.

The V gene is TRBV6-4, the J gene TRBJ2-5; 7 bases are a match to TRBD2. CDR3 length equals 17 residues. Trimming took 0 bases from V and 3 from J; bases not matched to a gene: 10. Germline assignment: CDR1 MRHNA and CDR2 SNTAGT. The CDR3 bases are TGTGCCAGCAGTGACTCGAGCGAGCGGGGCCCTAAAGAGACCCAGTACTTC. This codes for CASSDSSERGPKETQYF.

The chain carries TRBV30 and TRBJ1-2; TRBD1 matches 8 bases. The CDR3 is 14 amino acids. The germline V gene has CDR1 GTSNPN and CDR2 SVGIG (reference sequence). J lost 5 bases, V lost 5 bases, and 10 bases had no gene match. CDR3 in DNA: TGTGCCTGGGAAGACAGGGGAGCGAGGTATGGCTACACCTTC. This encodes CAWEDRGARYGYTF.

The chain combines TRBV19 with TRBJ1-4; D is undetermined. Germline CDR1 LNHDA, CDR2 SQIVND (reference sequence). The V end was cut by 2 bases, the J end by 6 bases, with 13 bases between. This CDR3 is built from 15 residues. CDR3 coding DNA: TGTGCCAGTAGTATATGGTGGAAGCTAGATGAAAAACTGTTTTTT. This gives the protein CASSIWWKLDEKLFF.

The sample holds one count of this clone. The chain joins TRBV28 to TRBJ1-1; D might be TRBD1 (6 bases). Germline V CDR1 and CDR2: MDHEN, SYDVKM. The CDR3 has 15 amino acids. Trimming left V 6 bases short and J 1 base short, with 15 bases between. CDR3 protein: CASSHPTGENTEAFF. CDR3 DNA sequence: TGTGCCAGCAGCCACCCGACAGGCGAGAACACTGAAGCTTTCTTT.

This clone was observed once. The chain recombines TRBV19 with TRBJ2-2; a weak D match, TRBD2 (5 bases). The CDR3 runs 13 residues. V lost 3 bases to trimming and J lost 3 bases, with 5 bases between them. CDR1 is LNHDA, CDR2 SQIVND, per germline (reference sequence). CDR3 sequence (DNA): TGTGCCAGTAGTATGGGAGACACCGGGGAGCTGTTTTTT. This codes for CASSMGDTGELFF.

Worth noting for this clone: The junction shows a germline mismatch at one end, possibly a read error. The chain couples TRBV7-7 to TRBJ2-3; 10 bases map to TRBD2. This CDR3 region has 15 residues. Germline V lookup: CDR1 SSHAT, CDR2 FNYEAQ (reference sequence). CDR3 DNA: TGTGCTAGCAGCACATCTAGCGGGGGAGGGGATACGCAGTATTTT. Translating it yields CASSTSSGGGDTQYF.

This clone was counted between two and nine times. The chain employs TRBV2 and TRBJ1-2; TRBD1 is a possible D gene (6 bases). This CDR3 region has 15 residues. The V gene lost 3 bases and the J gene lost 4 bases, with 15 bases spanning the gap. Germline lookup yields CDR1 SNHLY and CDR2 FYNNEI. DNA for the CDR3: TGTGCCAGCAGTGATAGGACAGCTCAAAGCTATGGCTACACCTTC. Its translation is CASSDRTAQSYGYTF.

This sequence joins TRBV5-1 and TRBJ2-3; 8 bases agree with TRBD1. Trimming cost V 4 bases and J 2 bases; bases outside gene matches: 18. In germline, CDR1 is SGHRS, CDR2 YFSETQ. This CDR3 comprises 19 residues. CDR3 DNA sequence: TGCGCCAGCAGCCCGAGGACAGGGAGTTTCTCTAGAGTCACAGATACGCAGTATTTT. It is translated as CASSPRTGSFSRVTDTQYF.

The genes are TRBV13 and TRBJ2-7, with 9 bases identical to TRBD2. This CDR3 has 14 residues. The germline gives CDR1 PRHDT, CDR2 FYEKMQ (reference sequence). The V gene end was trimmed by 5 bases and the J gene end by 1 base; junction bases not matched to a gene: 3. The CDR3 is CASSPSGTSYEQYF. CDR3 coding DNA: TGTGCCAGCAGCCCTAGCGGGACTTCCTACGAGCAGTACTTC.

This clone was seen just once. The CDR3 reads CSAAHFSPLHF. Here the CDR3 DNA reads TGCAGTGCTGCCCACTTTTCACCCCTCCACTTT. The chain links TRBV20-1 to TRBJ1-6; no reliable D call. V was clipped by 5 bases and J by 9 bases, with 8 bases between them. CDR1 and CDR2 (germline): DFQATT, SNEGSKA (reference sequence). This CDR3 has 11 residues.